This T cell receptor (beta chain) was sequenced during a study of persistence of HIV-infected CD4 T cells. Overall study context: Median time on suppressive ART was about 8 years. Study results and limitations: The rare CMV-responding cells with HIV-1 proviruses were not separately TCR-sequenced. Degenerate expanded CDR3beta sequences were enriched among CMV- and Gag-responding cells.

The libraries were made with immunoSEQ version 4 in survey mode. Clones were read by immunoSEQ multiplex PCR, and TCRdb kept only the in-frame ones, dropping some. This table has 50,000 to 65,000 clones, approximately 75% appearing once. The CDR3 sequence is 13 residues long. V lost 10 bases to trimming and J lost 0 bases, with 13 bases between them. Germline CDR1 and CDR2: SNHLY and FYNNEI. With regard to this clone: Its antigen is not identified.

The stimulus was an HIV-1 Gag 15-mer peptide pool, approximately 0.93 ug/peptide/mL. CD40L-negative CD69-negative CD45RO-high memory CD4+ T cells were sorted as populations depleted of antigen-responding cells. This chain uses TRBV2 with TRBJ2-7, with D tentatively TRBD2 (5 bases). The TCR originated in an adult man with HIV who was CMV-seropositive. The specimen was CD4+ T cells sorted from PBMCs after 18-hour stimulation, collected from a patient who received antiretroviral therapy. The CDR3 loop reads CATHTGLSYEQYF. DNA for the CDR3: TGTGCCACCCACACTGGACTCTCCTACGAGCAGTACTTC.